The 7 T cell receptor beta chains presented below share a single source sample, sequenced in a study of cytomegalovirus exposure and HLA in healthy donors. PCR amplification relied on 60 Vbeta primers (plus 13 Jbeta primers). Sequencing used immunoSEQ multiplex PCR; TCRdb keeps in-frame clones, though not all of them. The table records about 35,000 clones, roughly 80% of them present only once. Sequenced input: PBMCs. The receptors stem from a male donor in good health and CMV-seronegative.

The gene calls are TRBV6-6 and TRBJ2-7; D unclear. Germline V gene lookup returns CDR1 MNHNY and CDR2 SVGAGI (reference sequence). The CDR3 runs to 13 residues. V was shortened by 2 bases and J by 3 bases, with 8 bases between the two germline ends. The CDR3 reads CASSYDKDYEQYF. DNA for the CDR3: TGTGCCAGCAGTTACGACAAAGACTACGAGCAGTACTTC.

The CDR3 is CASSGQWNEQFF. The CDR3 bases are TGTGCCAGCAGCGGACAGTGGAATGAGCAGTTCTTC. The chain uses TRBV11-2 and TRBJ2-1, with D possibly being TRBD1 (6 bases). The CDR3 contains 12 residues. The V gene lost 5 bases and the J gene lost 7 bases, with 9 bases spanning the gap. Germline V gene data show CDR1 as SGHAT and CDR2 as FQNNGV.

V is TRBV6-1 and J is TRBJ1-2; tentatively, D is TRBD1 (6 bases). The V and J ends lost 11 bases and 3 bases respectively, with 13 bases between them. CDR1 is MNHNS, CDR2 SASEGT, per germline. This CDR3 is built from 12 residues. The CDR3 here is CAARQDYYGYTF. The CDR3 coding sequence is TGTGCCGCCAGACAGGATTACTATGGCTACACCTTC.

The sample holds one count of this clone. The V gene is TRBV25-1, the J gene TRBJ1-5; the D gene is possibly TRBD1 (5 bases). V was clipped by 0 bases and J by 7 bases, with 10 bases between them. The CDR3 consists of 14 residues. Germline V gives CDR1 MGHDK, CDR2 SYGVNS. The CDR3 DNA is TGTGCCAGCAGTGAATATGGGGGGGAGCAGCCCCAGCATTTT. Encoded protein: CASSEYGGEQPQHF.

This chain connects TRBV30 to TRBJ2-1, with TRBD2 identical over 12 bases. V gave up 3 bases and J gave up 3 bases; unmatched junction bases: 3. Germline V lookup: CDR1 GTSNPN, CDR2 SVGIG (reference sequence). The CDR3 consists of 15 residues. This chain's CDR3 is CAWRTGLAGYNEQFF. CDR3 in DNA: TGTGCCTGGAGGACGGGACTAGCGGGCTACAATGAGCAGTTCTTC.

This chain connects TRBV6-5 to TRBJ2-1; D is unclear. V was trimmed by 2 bases and J by 8 bases, leaving 10 bases between them. Germline V lookup: CDR1 MNHEY, CDR2 SVGAGI. CDR3 length equals 13 residues. As DNA, the CDR3 is TGTGCCAGCAGTTACCGACGGGTAGATGAGCAGTTCTTC. Encoded protein: CASSYRRVDEQFF.

The rearrangement links TRBV14 to TRBJ2-3, with a possible D match to TRBD2 (6 bases). The CDR3 has 14 residues. The germline V and J ends were trimmed by 4 bases and 1 base, with 9 bases remaining between them. Looked up from germline, CDR1 is SGHDN and CDR2 is FVKESK. The CDR3 DNA reads TGTGCCAGCAGCCCACTAGCTGGCACAGATACGCAGTATTTT. It encodes CASSPLAGTDTQYF.